This record looks at one TCR beta chain sequence and its context. What it recognizes is unknown. The study team obtained lesional scalp punch biopsies and peripheral blood from alopecia areata patients. cDNA serving as the sequencing template came from extracted, reverse transcribed RNA. TCRdb keeps only in-frame clones here, not all; method: immunoSEQ multiplex PCR. The table has about 97,000 clones, around 38% seen once. This specimen belongs to a study of CD8+ T cells in alopecia areata. Findings and caveats of the study: More clonal than normal scalp was lesional scalp, particularly alopecia totalis/universalis. TCRs were shared less clearly across patients than in mice, possibly for HLA-related reasons. Scalp sample sequencing also detects resident alphabeta T cells of normal skin.

The V and J ends lost 4 bases and 3 bases, in that order; junction bases with no gene match: 7. Germline values: CDR1 LGHNA, CDR2 YNFKEQ. This CDR3 contains 15 residues. This sequence was found in a human donor with alopecia areata. Source material: CD4+ T cells sorted from blood. The rearrangement joins TRBV4-2 to TRBJ2-7; 9 nucleotides line up with TRBD2. CDR3: CASSRGTSWDYEQYF. For the CDR3, the DNA is TGTGCCAGCAGCCGAGGGACTAGCTGGGACTACGAGCAGTACTTC.